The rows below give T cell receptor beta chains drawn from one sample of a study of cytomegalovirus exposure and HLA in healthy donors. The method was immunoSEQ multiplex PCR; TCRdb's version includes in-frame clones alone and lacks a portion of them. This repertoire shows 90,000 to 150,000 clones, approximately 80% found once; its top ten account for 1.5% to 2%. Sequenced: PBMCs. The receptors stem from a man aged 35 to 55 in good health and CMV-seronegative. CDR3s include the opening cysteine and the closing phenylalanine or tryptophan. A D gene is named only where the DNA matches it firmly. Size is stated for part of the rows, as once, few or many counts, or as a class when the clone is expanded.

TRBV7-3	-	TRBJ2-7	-	TGTGCCAGCAGCCCCACCGGTTCCTACGAGCAGTACTTC	CASSPTGSYEQYF
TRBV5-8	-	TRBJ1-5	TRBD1	TGTGCCAGCACTTACGGCGCAGGGGGAATTGGTTGGAATCAGCCCCAGCATTTT	CASTYGAGGIGWNQPQHF
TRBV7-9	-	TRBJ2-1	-	TGTGCCAGCAGCTTAGTTCTGGCGGGCAATGAGCAGTTCTTC	CASSLVLAGNEQFF
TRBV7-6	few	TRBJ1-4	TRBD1	TGTGCCAGCAGCTTAGGAGGGACAGTAGGAGGGGAAAAACTGTTTTTT	CASSLGGTVGGEKLFF
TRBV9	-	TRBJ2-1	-	TGTGCCAGCAGCACGCTTGGGGGGGGCCCCTACAATGAGCAGTTCTTC	CASSTLGGGPYNEQFF
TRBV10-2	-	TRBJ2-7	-	TGCGCCAGCAGAGGGGTAATCAACGAGCAGTACTTC	CASRGVINEQYF
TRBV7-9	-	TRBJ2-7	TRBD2	TGTGCCAGCAGCTCGTCTAGCGGGGGGGCAACCTACGAGCAGTACTTC	CASSSSSGGATYEQYF
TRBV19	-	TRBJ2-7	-	TGTGCCAGTAGTCCGGGGACACACTCCTACGAGCAGTACTTC	CASSPGTHSYEQYF
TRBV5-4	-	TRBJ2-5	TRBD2	TGTGCCAGCAGCTTGGATCCGGGGGGCCAAGAGACCCAGTACTTC	CASSLDPGGQETQYF
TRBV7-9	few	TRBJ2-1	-	TGTGCCAGCAGCTTAGGGGTGGGGGGCAATGAGCAGTTCTTC	CASSLGVGGNEQFF
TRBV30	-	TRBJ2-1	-	TGTGCCTGGAAAGGGGCTAGTGAGCAGTTCTTC	CAWKGASEQFF
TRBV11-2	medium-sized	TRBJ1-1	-	TGTGCCAGCAGCTTAGTCAGGTTACCTGAAGCTTTCTTT	CASSLVRLPEAFF
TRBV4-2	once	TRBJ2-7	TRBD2	TGTGCCAGCAGCCAAGTAGGCCCTCGCGCGGGAGCGGAGGGGTGGGGATCCTACGAGCAGTACTTC	CASSQVGPRAGAEGWGSYEQYF
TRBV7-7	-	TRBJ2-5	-	TGTGCCAGCAGCTCGACAGGACCACAAGAGACCCAGTACTTC	CASSSTGPQETQYF
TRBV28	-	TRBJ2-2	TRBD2	TGTGCCAGCAGTTCGACTAGCCCCGGGGAGCTGTTTTTT	CASSSTSPGELFF
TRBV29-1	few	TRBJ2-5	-	TGCAGCGTCCACAATAGATTGGGGCGCGAGCGAGGAGAGACCCAGTACTTC	CSVHNRLGRERGETQYF
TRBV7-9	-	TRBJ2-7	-	TGTTCCAGCAGCCCGGGGGACGCAAGGCTAAGCTCCTACGAGCAGTACTTC	CSSSPGDARLSSYEQYF
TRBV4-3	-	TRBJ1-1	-	TGCGCCAGCAGCCAAGATTGGAGGAACACTGAAGCTTTCTTT	CASSQDWRNTEAFF